The 17 T cell receptor beta chains presented below share a single source sample, sequenced in a study of Ad26.COV2.S vaccination and SARS-CoV-2 variants. Treatment denoted: some 20 received Ad26.COV2.S at low or high dose, single or two shots; about 5 received placebo; per-sample allocation not given. Sampling was done on day 63 after the first vaccine or placebo injection. Sequencing used immunoSEQ multiplex PCR; TCRdb keeps in-frame clones, though not all of them. The sample includes fewer than 800,000 clones, around 92% of them seen just once. Source: peripheral blood, taken in a trial of Ad26.COV2.S vaccine versus placebo. The receptor set was obtained from a person between 18 and 65 years old who received the Ad26.COV2.S COVID-19 vaccine or a placebo.

The chain is built from TRBV27 and TRBJ1-5, with D perhaps matching TRBD1 (6 bases). Germline V gene lookup returns CDR1 MNHEY and CDR2 SMNVEV (reference sequence). V was cut by 5 bases and J by 7 bases, with 27 bases left in between. CDR3 length: 18 amino acids. The CDR3 DNA follows: TGTGCCAGCAGTGATAGGCCCCCTAACAGGGTTCAAACGCAGCCCCAGCATTTT. Residues: CASSDRPPNRVQTQPQHF.

CDR3 nucleotides: TGTGCCAGCAGTTTATCGGGGACACGGCAAGAGACCCAGTACTTC. It is translated as CASSLSGTRQETQYF. The chain joins TRBV27 to TRBJ2-5; the D gene is possibly TRBD1 (6 bases). CDR1 and CDR2 (germline): MNHEY, SMNVEV (reference sequence). The germline V and J ends were trimmed by 0 bases and 2 bases, with 10 bases remaining between them. The CDR3 covers 15 residues.

The chain uses TRBV10-2 and TRBJ2-7; D could derive from TRBD1 or TRBD2 (5 bases each). This CDR3 contains 11 residues. V was clipped by 3 bases and J by 6 bases, with 6 bases between them. The germline gives CDR1 WSHSY, CDR2 SAAADI. The CDR3 loop reads CASSDGGEQYF. DNA for the CDR3: TGCGCCAGCAGTGATGGGGGCGAGCAGTACTTC.

This chain links TRBV6-2 or TRBV6-3 with TRBJ2-4, with TRBD2 as a possible D gene (5 bases). V lost 5 bases and J lost 11, with 10 bases in between. Germline-derived CDR1 and CDR2 are MNHEY and SVGEGT. The CDR3 loop spans 11 amino acids. The CDR3, as DNA: TGTGCCAGCAGTCAACTCGGGGTTCAGTACTTC. It yields the protein CASSQLGVQYF.

The chain links TRBV7-3 to TRBJ2-1, with D hard to call. V lost 5 bases, J lost 6 bases, and 11 bases lay in between. The CDR3 extends over 13 amino acids. Germline CDR1 and CDR2: SGHTA and FQGTGA. CDR3 nucleotide sequence: TGTGCCAGCAGCCTCGGGCAGTCCAATGAGCAGTTCTTC. Its translation is CASSLGQSNEQFF. The complete variable domain, with remaining parts taken from reference TRBV7-3 and TRBJ2-1, reads GAGVSQTPSNKVTEKGKYVELRCDPISGHTALYWYRQSLGQGPEFLIYFQGTGAADDSGLPNDRFFAVRPEGSVSTLKIQRTERGDSAVYLCASSLGQSNEQFFGPGTRLTVL.

V is TRBV7-9 and J is TRBJ2-1, with 7 bases that match TRBD1. The germline V gene has CDR1 SEHNR and CDR2 FQNEAQ (reference sequence). Unmatched junction bases numbered 9, after V lost 5 bases and J lost 5 bases. The CDR3 is 15 amino acids. As DNA, the CDR3 is TGTGCCAGCAGCCCTGCGAGGACAGGTCACAATGAGCAGTTCTTC. Translating gives CASSPARTGHNEQFF. The whole variable domain, remainder taken from reference TRBV7-9 and TRBJ2-1, is DTGVSQNPRHKITKRGQNVTFRCDPISEHNRLYWYRQTLGQGPEFLTYFQNEAQLEKSRLLSDRFSAERPKGSFSTLEIQRTEQGDSAMYLCASSPARTGHNEQFFGPGTRLTVL.

A word on this clone: Different DNA sequences within this sample yield the same CDR3. The chain uses TRBV12-3 or TRBV12-4 and TRBJ2-5; D ambiguous. Trimming took off 0 bases at V and 4 bases at J, with 6 bases between the two ends. The CDR3 loop spans 13 amino acids. DNA for the CDR3: TGTGCCAGCAGTTTAGCTTGGGGAGAGACCCAGTACTTC. Its protein product is CASSLAWGETQYF.

The chain is built from TRBV11-2 and TRBJ2-1, with D tentatively TRBD1 or TRBD2 (5 bases each). V was cut by 3 bases and J by 2 bases, with 14 bases left in between. Germline loops: CDR1 SGHAT, CDR2 FQNNGV. The CDR3 runs to 16 residues. In nucleotides, the CDR3 is TGTGCCAGCAGCTTTCAGGGACGGGTAACCTACAATGAGCAGTTCTTC. It codes for CASSFQGRVTYNEQFF.

This clone was detected a few times. This chain uses TRBV19 with TRBJ2-7; possibly TRBD2 for D (5 bases). Germline V CDR1 and CDR2: LNHDA, SQIVND (reference sequence). V was clipped by 7 bases and J by 2 bases, with 12 bases between them. The CDR3 runs 13 residues. The CDR3 loop is CASTSPGTYEQYF. In nucleotides, the CDR3 is TGTGCCAGTACTTCCCCGGGGACCTACGAGCAGTACTTC.

The chain links TRBV11-2 to TRBJ2-1; D unclear. V shed 2 bases and J shed 10 bases, with 6 bases lying between them. Germline-derived CDR1 and CDR2 are SGHAT and FQNNGV. This CDR3 is built from 11 residues. In nucleotides, the CDR3 is TGTGCCAGCAGCTTATCTCCCGAGCAGTTCTTC. Translation gives CASSLSPEQFF.

V and J are TRBV18 and TRBJ1-1; 7 positions agree with TRBD1. Germline CDR1 and CDR2: KGHSH and LQKENI. The ends lost 6 bases at V and 0 bases at J; junction bases unmatched: 10. This CDR3 contains 16 residues. CDR3 DNA sequence: TGTGCCAGCTCCCTATCGAGGGACAGCATGAACACTGAAGCTTTCTTT. Protein sequence: CASSLSRDSMNTEAFF.

This chain's CDR3 is CASSLAVGTGNTIYF. The CDR3 DNA sequence: TGTGCCAGCAGCTTAGCGGTGGGGACTGGAAACACCATATATTTT. The chain has TRBV7-2 and TRBJ1-3; no clear D gene. This CDR3 comprises 15 residues. CDR1 is SGHTA and CDR2 is FQGNSA in the germline V gene. Trimming removed 0 bases at V and 2 bases at J, with 8 bases between.

The gene calls are TRBV5-5 and TRBJ1-5, with unresolved D. This CDR3 has 13 residues. V shed 4 bases and J shed 3 bases, with 8 bases lying between them. Per the germline V gene, CDR1 is SGHKS and CDR2 is YYEKEE (reference sequence). In DNA form, the CDR3 reads TGTGCCAGCAGCGTTGCTCCCAATCAGCCCCAGCATTTT. It encodes CASSVAPNQPQHF.

CDR3 DNA: TGTGCCAGTAGGCCCGAGACTTACGTTCCCGGGGAGCTGTTTTTT. Translation gives CASRPETYVPGELFF. The chain carries TRBV19 and TRBJ2-2; D is undetermined. This CDR3 is 15 amino acids long. Trimming took off 6 bases at V and 6 bases at J, with 17 bases between the two ends. Germline values: CDR1 LNHDA, CDR2 SQIVND (reference sequence).

This clone turned up a few times. J is TRBJ2-7 and V is TRBV7-2; D is possibly TRBD1 or TRBD2 (5 bases each). The CDR3 is 14 amino acids. Per the germline V gene, CDR1 is SGHTA and CDR2 is FQGNSA. V gave up 1 base and J gave up 2 bases, with 9 bases separating them. The CDR3: CASSLGLGAYEQYF. Here the CDR3 DNA reads TGTGCCAGCAGCTTAGGGCTGGGGGCCTACGAGCAGTACTTC.

The CDR3: CASSPGGPRETQYF. The CDR3 region has the DNA TGTGCCAGCAGCCCGGGGGGCCCAAGGGAGACCCAGTACTTC. The chain employs TRBV7-9 and TRBJ2-5; D may be TRBD2 (7 bases). Germline V CDR1 and CDR2: SEHNR, FQNEAQ (reference sequence). This CDR3 region has 14 residues. Trimming removed 5 bases from V and 5 bases from J, with 15 bases in between.

The chain joins TRBV7-2 to TRBJ2-3; D tentatively reads TRBD1 or TRBD2 (5 bases each). Trimming left V 1 base short and J 12 bases short, with 17 bases between. The CDR3 loop spans 14 amino acids. Germline CDR1 SGHTA, CDR2 FQGNSA. CDR3 bases: TGTGCCAGCAGCTTAGATCTTTCCGGGACCCTCCAGTATTTT. It encodes CASSLDLSGTLQYF.